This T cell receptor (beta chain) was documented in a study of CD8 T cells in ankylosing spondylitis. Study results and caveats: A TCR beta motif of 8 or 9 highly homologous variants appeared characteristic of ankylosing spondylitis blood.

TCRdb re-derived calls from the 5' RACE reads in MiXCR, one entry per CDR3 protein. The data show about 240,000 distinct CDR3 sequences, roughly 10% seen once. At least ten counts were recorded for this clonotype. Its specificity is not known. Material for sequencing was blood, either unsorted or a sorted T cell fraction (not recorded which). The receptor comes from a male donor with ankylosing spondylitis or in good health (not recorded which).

The chain's CDR3 is CASSFVGNEQFF. The CDR3 coding sequence is TGTGCCAGCAGTTTTGTCGGTAATGAGCAGTTCTTC. The chain joins TRBV12-3 or TRBV12-4 to TRBJ2-1, with D uncertain. V was pared by 3 bases and J by 7 bases, with 7 bases between. This CDR3 has 12 amino acids.